The 10 T cell receptor beta chains in this list originate from one sample, sequenced in a study of cytomegalovirus exposure and HLA in healthy donors. The PCR was carried out with 60 Vbeta primers and 13 Jbeta primers. Assay used: immunoSEQ multiplex PCR; TCRdb lists only in-frame clones, some missing. Among about 120,000 clones listed, 77% were seen once. Sequenced sample: PBMCs. These receptors all come from a young man in good health and CMV-seropositive.

This clone was detected a few times. V and J are TRBV9 and TRBJ2-3; 7 bases agree with TRBD2. CDR3 length: 16 amino acids. J gave up 0 bases and V 5 bases, and 9 bases lay outside the gene matches. Per germline, CDR1 SGDLS and CDR2 YYNGEE. CDR3 nucleotide sequence: TGTGCCAGCAGGGCGGGACTAACAGCTAGCACAGATACGCAGTATTTT. Its translation is CASRAGLTASTDTQYF.

The chain joins TRBV5-6 to TRBJ1-2; 7 bases fit TRBD1. The CDR3 has 13 residues. The V and J ends lost 4 bases and 7 bases, in that order; junction bases with no gene match: 7. Germline CDR1 and CDR2: SGHDT and YYEEEE. The CDR3 DNA is TGTGCCAGCAGCCCCGGGACAGCGTCTGGCTACACCTTC. Amino acid sequence: CASSPGTASGYTF. Together with reference TRBV5-6 and TRBJ1-2, the CDR3 gives the full variable domain: DAGVTQSPTHLIKTRGQQVTLRCSPKSGHDTVSWYQQALGQGPQFIFQYYEEEERQRGNFPDRFSGHQFPNYSSELNVNALLLGDSALYLCASSPGTASGYTFGSGTRLTVV.

The chain couples TRBV23-1 to TRBJ2-3, with a tentative D call TRBD2 (5 bases). TRBV23-1 is treated as an ORF (open reading frame) with a function not yet certain. The CDR3 length is 14 residues. The ends were cut back, 8 bases at V and 4 bases at J, with 16 bases in the middle. CDR3 region: CASQSRESPDTQYF. CDR3 nucleotide sequence: TGCGCCAGCCAGTCGAGGGAGTCCCCAGATACGCAGTATTTT.

The CDR3 is CAWARQGLTDTQYF. DNA of the CDR3: TGTGCCTGGGCTAGACAGGGACTCACAGATACGCAGTATTTT. V and J are TRBV30 and TRBJ2-3; D is possibly TRBD1 (7 bases). This CDR3 is built from 14 residues. The V gene lost 5 bases and the J gene lost 2 bases, with 14 bases spanning the gap. Germline loops: CDR1 GTSNPN, CDR2 SVGIG (reference sequence). Together with reference TRBV30 and TRBJ2-3, the CDR3 gives the full variable domain: SQTIHQWPATLVQPVGSPLSLECTVEGTSNPNLYWYRQAAGRGLQLLFYSVGIGQISSEVPQNLSASRPQDRQFILSSKKLLLSDSGFYLCAWARQGLTDTQYFGPGTRLTVL.

This clone was detected a few times. The chain links TRBV9 to TRBJ1-5; maybe TRBD1 (6 bases). The CDR3 has 15 residues. Trimming left V 4 bases short and J 4 bases short, with 15 bases between. Germline V lookup: CDR1 SGDLS, CDR2 YYNGEE. CDR3 sequence reads: CASSPQDSRNQPQHF. As DNA, the CDR3 is TGTGCCAGCAGCCCCCAGGACAGTAGGAATCAGCCCCAGCATTTT.

This sequence joins TRBV19 and TRBJ1-2, with 8 bases lining up with TRBD1. The CDR3 extends over 14 amino acids. The V gene end was trimmed by 5 bases and the J gene end by 2 bases; junction bases not matched to a gene: 4. Germline V gene lookup returns CDR1 LNHDA and CDR2 SQIVND (reference sequence). CDR3 protein: CASSLRTGNYGYTF. In DNA form, the CDR3 reads TGTGCCAGTAGTCTCCGGACAGGGAACTATGGCTACACCTTC.

V gene TRBV12-5 combines with J gene TRBJ2-4, with a possible D match to TRBD1 (5 bases). Trimming left V 6 bases short and J 3 bases short, with 15 bases between. This CDR3 comprises 15 residues. CDR1 is LGHNT, CDR2 FRNRAP, per germline. CDR3 region: CASGPQENSKNIQYF. As DNA, the CDR3 is TGTGCTAGTGGCCCACAGGAGAATAGCAAAAACATTCAGTACTTC. Variable domain in full (rest from reference TRBV12-5 and TRBJ2-4): DARVTQTPRHKVTEMGQEVTMRCQPILGHNTVFWYRQTMMQGLELLAYFRNRAPLDDSGMPKDRFSAEMPDATLATLKIQPSEPRDSAVYFCASGPQENSKNIQYFGAGTRLSVL.

The rearrangement uses TRBV7-3 and TRBJ2-5, with 10 bases identical to TRBD2. CDR3 size: 16 residues. The germline CDR1 and CDR2 sequences are SGHTA and FQGTGA. With 2 bases clipped from V and 5 bases from J, the junction kept 8 bases outside the gene matches. The CDR3 sequence is CASSLGPGTSVETQYF. DNA of the CDR3: TGTGCCAGCAGCTTAGGGCCCGGGACTAGCGTTGAGACCCAGTACTTC. The entire variable domain, with the rest obtained from reference TRBV7-3 and TRBJ2-5, is as follows: GAGVSQTPSNKVTEKGKYVELRCDPISGHTALYWYRQSLGQGPEFLIYFQGTGAADDSGLPNDRFFAVRPEGSVSTLKIQRTERGDSAVYLCASSLGPGTSVETQYFGPGTRLLVL.

The V gene is TRBV28, the J gene TRBJ1-5; 8 positions match TRBD1. V lost 6 bases to trimming and J lost 6 bases; unmatched junction nucleotides: 10. This CDR3 spans 15 amino acids. The germline V gene has CDR1 MDHEN and CDR2 SYDVKM. CDR3 nucleotide sequence: TGTGCCAGCAGCCCCCTGGACAGGGAGGTTCAGCCCCAGCATTTT. Translating gives CASSPLDREVQPQHF. Complete variable domain (other parts from reference TRBV28 and TRBJ1-5): DVKVTQSSRYLVKRTGEKVFLECVQDMDHENMFWYRQDPGLGLRLIYFSYDVKMKEKGDIPEGYSVSREKKERFSLILESASTNQTSMYLCASSPLDREVQPQHFGDGTRLSIL.

The chain combines TRBV19 with TRBJ1-3; the D is unclear. Germline CDR1 LNHDA, CDR2 SQIVND (reference sequence). V gave up 8 bases and J gave up 0 bases, with 11 bases separating them. This CDR3 contains 14 residues. The DNA of the CDR3 is TGTGCCAGTCACCAACGGGACTCTGGAAACACCATATATTTT. Its protein is CASHQRDSGNTIYF.